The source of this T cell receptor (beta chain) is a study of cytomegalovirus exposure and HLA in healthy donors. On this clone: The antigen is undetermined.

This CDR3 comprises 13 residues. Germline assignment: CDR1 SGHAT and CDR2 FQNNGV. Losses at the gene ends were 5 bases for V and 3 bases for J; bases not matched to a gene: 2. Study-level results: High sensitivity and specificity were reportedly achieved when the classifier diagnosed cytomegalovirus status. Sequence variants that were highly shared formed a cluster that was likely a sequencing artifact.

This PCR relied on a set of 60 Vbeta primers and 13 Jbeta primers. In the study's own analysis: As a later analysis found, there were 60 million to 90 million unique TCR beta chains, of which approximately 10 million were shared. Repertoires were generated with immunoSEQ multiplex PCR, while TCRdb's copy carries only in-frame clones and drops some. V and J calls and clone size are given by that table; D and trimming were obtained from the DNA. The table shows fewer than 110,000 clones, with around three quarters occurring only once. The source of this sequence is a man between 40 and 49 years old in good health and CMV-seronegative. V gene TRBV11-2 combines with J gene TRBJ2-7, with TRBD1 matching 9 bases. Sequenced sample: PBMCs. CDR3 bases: TGTGCCAGCAGCCGGGACAGGGACTACGAGCAGTACGTC. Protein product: CASSRDRDYEQYV.